The present entry profiles one T cell receptor beta chain with its context. This sample is drawn from a study of blood T cell repertoires in COVID-19. The V segment lost 5 bases and the J segment 7 bases; nucleotides outside the gene matches: 16. Germline CDR1 reads KGHSH; CDR2 reads LQKENI. The CDR3 sequence is 17 residues long. Using immunoSEQ multiplex PCR, the repertoire was profiled, and TCRdb retains in-frame clones only, with some absent. The table includes approximately 150,000 clones, 70% to 80% detected once. J is TRBJ2-1 and V is TRBV18; TRBD2 aligns across 8 bases. This clonotype was sampled from an older woman in a cohort exposed to, infected with or recovered from COVID-19 (not recorded which). The specimen was PBMCs or T cells enriched from blood (not recorded which). DNA for the CDR3: TGTGCCAGCTCAGAGGGTTTCGGGACTAGTTTATTAAATGAGCAGTTCTTC. This sequence encodes CASSEGFGTSLLNEQFF.